A selection of T cell receptor beta chains follows, all from one sample in a study of blood T cell repertoires in COVID-19. Only in-frame clones appear in the TCRdb table, and some are missing; sequencing was by immunoSEQ multiplex PCR. The sample has about 130,000 clones, 70% to 80% seen once. Sequenced input: peripheral blood. The source is a human donor in a cohort sampled during active COVID-19. CDR3s include the opening cysteine and the closing phenylalanine or tryptophan. D genes are given only for firm matches. The size entry is marked missing in some rows and otherwise reads once, few, many or a size class.

. | . | TRBJ1-2 | TRBV6-5 | CASRLGVGGYTF | TGTGCCAGCAGACTTGGAGTGGGTGGCTACACCTTC
. | . | TRBJ1-2 | TRBV12-3/TRBV12-4 | CASSSTPPRGYTF | TGTGCCAGCAGTTCGACTCCCCCTCGGGGCTACACCTTC
. | TRBD1 | TRBJ1-2 | TRBV11-2 | CASSLGQGVNYGYTF | TGTGCCAGCAGCTTAGGACAGGGGGTTAACTATGGCTACACCTTC
. | . | TRBJ2-5 | TRBV6-6 | CASTLGGQETQYF | TGTGCCAGCACCCTCGGGGGGCAGGAGACCCAGTACTTC
. | TRBD2 | TRBJ2-1 | TRBV29-1 | CSVEWVERGTYNEQFF | TGCAGCGTTGAATGGGTTGAGCGGGGCACCTACAATGAGCAGTTCTTC
. | . | TRBJ1-3 | TRBV19 | CASSMALRAAGSGNTIYF | TGTGCCAGTAGTATGGCGCTCAGGGCCGCCGGCTCTGGAAACACCATATATTTT
. | TRBD1 | TRBJ1-5 | TRBV10-1 | CASSSPDREDQPQHF | TGCGCCAGCAGTTCCCCGGACAGGGAGGATCAGCCCCAGCATTTT
few | TRBD2 | TRBJ2-1 | TRBV30 | CAWSVLTSGGTLSSYNEQFF | TGTGCCTGGAGTGTGCTGACTAGCGGGGGGACTCTTAGCTCCTACAATGAGCAGTTCTTC
once | TRBD2 | TRBJ2-7 | TRBV2 | CASSDRLALWGEQYF | TGTGCCAGCAGTGATAGACTAGCGCTGTGGGGCGAGCAGTACTTC
few | TRBD1 | TRBJ2-7 | TRBV29-1 | CSVAPFRDRVNEQYF | TGCAGCGTTGCTCCTTTCCGGGACAGGGTAAACGAGCAGTACTTC
. | . | TRBJ2-5 | TRBV7-9 | CASSLGAETQYF | TGTGCCAGCAGCTTGGGGGCAGAGACCCAGTACTTC
. | TRBD2 | TRBJ2-7 | TRBV7-2 | CASSLGGGGASYEQYF | TGTGCCAGCAGCTTAGGTGGCGGGGGAGCTTCCTACGAGCAGTACTTC
. | TRBD1 | TRBJ1-6 | TRBV12-3/TRBV12-4 | CASTPGGNSPLHF | TGTGCCAGCACCCCAGGGGGAAATTCACCCCTCCACTTT
. | . | TRBJ1-1 | TRBV2 | CARAGGTEAFF | TGTGCCAGAGCGGGGGGCACTGAAGCTTTCTTT
. | . | TRBJ1-5 | TRBV28 | CASSPGPEDWKPQHF | TGTGCCAGCAGCCCCGGGCCCGAGGACTGGAAGCCCCAGCATTTT
. | . | TRBJ1-2 | TRBV27 | CASSSKQGTDGYTF | TGTGCCAGCAGTTCTAAACAGGGTACTGATGGCTACACCTTC
. | TRBD1 | TRBJ1-1 | TRBV5-1 | CASSSLDRGAEAFF | TGCGCCAGCAGCTCGTTGGACAGGGGGGCTGAAGCTTTCTTT
. | . | TRBJ1-1 | TRBV28 | CASSLFVNGDTEAFF | TGTGCCAGCAGTTTATTTGTAAATGGAGACACTGAAGCTTTCTTT
. | . | TRBJ1-6 | TRBV9 | CASSVAAGESSPLHF | TGTGCCAGCAGCGTAGCAGCAGGGGAGAGTTCACCCCTCCACTTT
. | . | TRBJ2-7 | TRBV27 | CASSFGRQTYEQYF | TGTGCCAGCAGTTTCGGCAGGCAGACCTACGAGCAGTACTTC
few | . | TRBJ1-1 | TRBV10-3 | CAISEVQGEAFF | TGTGCCATCAGTGAGGTTCAGGGCGAGGCTTTCTTT
. | TRBD1 | TRBJ2-7 | TRBV28 | CASRPGTGTRSEQYF | TGTGCCAGCAGGCCCGGGACAGGGACAAGGAGCGAGCAGTACTTC
once | TRBD1 | TRBJ2-3 | TRBV2 | CASRGQGADTQYF | TGTGCCAGCAGGGGACAGGGGGCCGATACGCAGTATTTT
once | . | TRBJ1-1 | TRBV4-1 | CASRRGVSTEAFF | TGCGCCAGTAGGCGGGGGGTAAGCACTGAAGCTTTCTTT
. | . | TRBJ2-2 | TRBV6-5 | CASSRDRFTGELFF | TGTGCCAGCAGCCGAGACAGGTTCACCGGGGAGCTGTTTTTT
. | . | TRBJ1-6 | TRBV30 | CAWTQMTNNSPLHF | TGTGCCTGGACCCAGATGACTAATAATTCACCCCTCCACTTT
few | TRBD1 | TRBJ1-2 | TRBV4-2 | CASSDEGTGAIYGYTF | TGTGCCAGCAGCGACGAAGGGACAGGGGCGATCTATGGCTACACCTTC
. | . | TRBJ1-2 | TRBV6-5 | CASSLGSTVNYGYTF | TGTGCCAGCAGTCTCGGTTCGACAGTTAACTATGGCTACACCTTC
. | . | TRBJ2-7 | TRBV2 | CASKATVLYEQYF | TGTGCCAGCAAGGCGACAGTTCTCTACGAGCAGTACTTC
. | . | TRBJ1-1 | TRBV19 | CASIRTETNTEAFF | TGTGCCAGTATTAGGACAGAGACGAACACTGAAGCTTTCTTT
once | . | TRBJ2-7 | TRBV5-8 | CASSLPRATSYEQYF | TGTGCCAGCAGCTTGCCTCGAGCCACCTCCTACGAGCAGTACTTC
. | TRBD1 | TRBJ1-1 | TRBV7-9 | CASSFVTRDRESTEAFF | TGTGCCAGCAGCTTTGTCACCCGAGACAGGGAGAGCACTGAAGCTTTCTTT
. | . | TRBJ1-1 | TRBV7-8 | CASSLGPRSEAFF | TGTGCCAGCAGCTTAGGGCCGAGGTCCGAAGCTTTCTTT
. | TRBD2 | TRBJ2-1 | TRBV2 | CASSETGGSYNEQFF | TGTGCCAGCAGTGAAACGGGGGGGTCCTACAATGAGCAGTTCTTC
few | . | TRBJ2-2 | TRBV3-1/TRBV3-2 | CASSHGGGGSTGELFF | TGTGCCAGCAGCCATGGGGGCGGGGGAAGTACGGGGGAGCTGTTTTTT